This TCR beta chain came from a study of OX40 agonist ivuxolimab in advanced cancers. Study-level information: One patient with hepatocellular carcinoma and two with cutaneous melanoma, three in all, had partial responses.

Overall study findings and caveats: Mean expanded clone counts were higher in CD8+ than CD4+ T cells. Also showing low normalized T-cell clonal expansion were some of the nonresponders. The specificity for antigen of the expanded peripheral T cells was not determined.

Generated by immunoSEQ multiplex PCR, the TCRdb table keeps only in-frame clones and is missing some. The sample includes some 86,000 clones, about 90% seen only once; the top ten take roughly 0.32%. CDR3 length: 13 amino acids. CDR1 and CDR2 from the germline V gene are SGDLS and YYNGEE. V was pared by 0 bases and J by 3 bases, with 6 bases between. Concerning this clone: Antigen: not known.

The V and J genes are TRBV9 and TRBJ1-2; D remains unclear. The sequence was collected from an adult with an advanced solid tumor such as melanoma, head and neck, liver or kidney cancer. The material was CD4+ or CD8+ T cells sorted from blood, obtained in a trial of the OX40 agonist ivuxolimab. DNA for the CDR3: TGTGCCAGCAGCGTAGGAGGTGACTATGGCTACACCTTC. Amino acids: CASSVGGDYGYTF.